These 16 T cell receptor beta chains were sequenced from one sample in a study of blood T cells in healthy people across ages. PCR was performed a second time for about 7 to 12 cycles using a sample-barcoded 5' primer and a J-beta primer mix. TCRdb reprocessed the 5' RACE reads via MiXCR and lists one record per CDR3 protein. The table includes about 830,000 distinct CDR3 sequences, less than 80% detected once. Sequenced sample: blood. All receptors derive from a man aged 25-45 years in good health.

This rearrangement joins TRBV5-6 to TRBJ1-2; the D gene is possibly TRBD1 (6 bases). This CDR3 spans 15 amino acids. Germline-derived CDR1 and CDR2 are SGHDT and YYEEEE. V gave up 1 base and J gave up 4 bases, with 14 bases separating them. CDR3 protein: CASSLFQGRGYGYTF. The CDR3 coding sequence is TGTGCCAGCAGCTTGTTTCAGGGGCGCGGCTATGGCTACACCTTC.

The gene calls are TRBV20-1 and TRBJ2-7, with D perhaps matching TRBD1 (6 bases). The V and J ends lost 4 bases and 2 bases respectively, with 18 bases between them. Germline V CDR1 and CDR2: DFQATT, SNEGSKA (reference sequence). The CDR3 runs 15 residues. The CDR3 DNA is TGCAGTGCTAACGGACAACAGGGATACACCTACGAGCAGTACTTC. This codes for CSANGQQGYTYEQYF.

The chain recombines TRBV25-1 with TRBJ2-7; 13 positions match TRBD2. The CDR3 length is 15 residues. Trimming cost V 4 bases and J 5 bases; bases outside gene matches: 5. Germline loops: CDR1 MGHDK, CDR2 SYGVNS. The CDR3 region has the DNA TGTGCCAGCAGTGGAGGACTAGCGGGAGAAAACGAGCAGTACTTC. It yields the protein CASSGGLAGENEQYF.

The J gene is TRBJ2-7, the V gene TRBV7-8; D possibly corresponds to TRBD2 (6 bases). This CDR3 has 15 amino acids. The ends were cut back, 1 base at V and 3 bases at J, with 13 bases in the middle. Germline V gene sequence: CDR1 SGHVS, CDR2 FQNEAQ. The CDR3 region is CASSLGRGVHYEQYF. In DNA, the CDR3 is TGTGCCAGCAGCTTAGGGCGGGGAGTACACTACGAGCAGTACTTC.

The chain employs TRBV2 and TRBJ2-5; TRBD2 matches 9 bases. The CDR3 spans 13 residues. V trimming: 8 bases; J trimming: 1 base; junction bases outside the gene matches: 2. Germline V CDR1 and CDR2: SNHLY, FYNNEI. The CDR3 spells CASGGGVQETQYF. The CDR3, as DNA: TGTGCCAGCGGCGGGGGGGTCCAAGAGACCCAGTACTTC.

The chain uses TRBV27 and TRBJ2-5, with a tentative D call TRBD1 (5 bases). The length of the CDR3 is 13 residues. CDR1 is MNHEY and CDR2 is SMNVEV in the germline V gene (reference sequence). V lost 9 bases, J lost 3 bases, and 14 bases lay in between. The CDR3 spells CASSFIGEETQYF. The CDR3 coding sequence is TGTGCCAGTTCCTTTATAGGGGAAGAGACCCAGTACTTC.

The V and J genes are TRBV20-1 and TRBJ2-3; 7 nucleotides agree with TRBD1. CDR3 length: 17 amino acids. Germline trimming cut 4 bases from V and 1 base from J; bases unmatched to any gene: 14. The germline CDR1 and CDR2 sequences are DFQATT and SNEGSKA (reference sequence). CDR3 nucleotides: TGCAGTGCTAAACGGGGTAGAGGGGGCCGTGGCACAGATACGCAGTATTTT. It translates to CSAKRGRGGRGTDTQYF.

As to this clonotype: A junction end diverges from the germline sequence, so it may reflect a read error. This rearrangement joins TRBV12-3 or TRBV12-4 to TRBJ1-6; a weak D match, TRBD1 (5 bases). The CDR3 is made up of 14 amino acids. DNA for the CDR3: TGTGCCAGCACCCTGGGACGGAATAATTCACCCCACCACTTT. Translated: CASTLGRNNSPHHF.

V and J are TRBV10-3 and TRBJ2-6; a weak D match, TRBD2 (6 bases). V lost 6 bases to trimming and J lost 1 base, with 13 bases between them. From germline, CDR1 is ENHRY and CDR2 SYGVKD. This CDR3 has 16 residues. This chain's CDR3 is CAIRRRGKSGANVLTF. The CDR3 DNA reads as TGTGCCATCAGGAGACGGGGGAAATCTGGGGCCAACGTCCTGACTTTC.

This chain joins TRBV7-9 and TRBJ2-1, with D perhaps TRBD2 (6 bases). CDR3 length equals 14 residues. V was pared by 11 bases and J by 6 bases, with 20 bases between. CDR1 is SEHNR, CDR2 FQNEAQ, per germline (reference sequence). The CDR3 protein is CALQGEGLFNEQFF. The CDR3 bases are TGTGCCCTCCAGGGAGAGGGACTTTTCAATGAGCAGTTCTTC.

This chain links TRBV12-3 or TRBV12-4 with TRBJ1-2; 7 bases map to TRBD1. The CDR3 sequence is 14 residues long. The J segment lost 4 bases and the V segment lost 5 bases, leaving 7 bases of the junction unmatched. This CDR3 reads CASSLGGQSYGYTF. Here the CDR3 DNA reads TGTGCCAGCAGTCTAGGGGGACAGTCCTATGGCTACACCTTC.

This rearrangement joins TRBV20-1 to TRBJ2-5, with D perhaps given as TRBD1 or TRBD2 (5 bases each). The J call may not be correct, given that the DNA end is closer to TRBJ2-7. The CDR3 has 14 residues. CDR1 is DFQATT and CDR2 is SNEGSKA in the germline V gene (reference sequence). The CDR3 DNA follows: TGCAGTGCTAGAGATCGGGACGGATTTTACGAGCAGTACTTC. Translation gives CSARDRDGFYEQYF.

The chain links TRBV5-1 to TRBJ2-4; TRBD1 aligns across 10 bases. The J call may be incorrect, as the DNA end agrees better with TRBJ2-7. This CDR3 has 15 amino acids. Germline V gene lookup returns CDR1 SGHRS and CDR2 YFSETQ. The CDR3 sequence is CASSQSPGQGNEQYF. The CDR3 DNA is TGCGCCAGCAGCCAATCTCCGGGACAGGGGAACGAGCAGTACTTC.

The genes are TRBV27 and TRBJ1-2; D perhaps matches TRBD1 (6 bases). The CDR3 covers 16 residues. Germline CDR1 is MNHEY and CDR2 is SMNVEV (reference sequence). Trimming left V 5 bases short and J 4 bases short, with 20 bases between. The CDR3 loop is CASSPDGGPLGYGYTF. CDR3 in DNA: TGTGCCAGCAGTCCCGACGGGGGCCCGCTGGGCTATGGCTACACCTTC.

The chain couples TRBV6-5 to TRBJ1-5, with D possibly TRBD1 on 5 matching bases. Trimming took 5 bases from V and 7 from J, leaving 12 bases between them. The CDR3 covers 13 residues. Germline V gene lookup returns CDR1 MNHEY and CDR2 SVGAGI. The CDR3 loop is CASSTGRGQPQHF. DNA of the CDR3: TGTGCCAGCAGTACAGGACGGGGGCAGCCCCAGCATTTT.

This chain joins TRBV11-2 and TRBJ2-7; D may be TRBD2 (6 bases). The closer fit of TRBJ2-4 to the DNA end suggests the J call may be wrong. The CDR3 loop spans 17 amino acids. The germline gives CDR1 SGHAT, CDR2 FQNNGV. CDR3 in DNA: TGTGCCAGCAGCCCCTTCGTAGCCAGGGTGGAGGGTAACATTCAGTACTTC. Its translation is CASSPFVARVEGNIQYF.